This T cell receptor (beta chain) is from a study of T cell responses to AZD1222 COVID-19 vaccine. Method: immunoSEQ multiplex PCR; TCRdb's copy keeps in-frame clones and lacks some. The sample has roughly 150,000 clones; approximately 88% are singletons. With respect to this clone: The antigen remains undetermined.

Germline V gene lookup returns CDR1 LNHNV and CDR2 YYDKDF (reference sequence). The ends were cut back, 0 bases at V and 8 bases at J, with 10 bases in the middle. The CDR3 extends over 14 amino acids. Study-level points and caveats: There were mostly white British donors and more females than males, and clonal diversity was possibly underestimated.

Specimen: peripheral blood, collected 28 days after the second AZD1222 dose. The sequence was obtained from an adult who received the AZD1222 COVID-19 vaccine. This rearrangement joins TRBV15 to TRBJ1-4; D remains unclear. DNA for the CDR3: TGTGCCACCAGCAGAGATGGTGAGGCGGAAAAACTGTTTTTT. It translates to CATSRDGEAEKLFF. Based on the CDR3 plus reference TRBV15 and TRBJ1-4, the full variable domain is DAMVIQNPRYQVTQFGKPVTLSCSQTLNHNVMYWYQQKSSQAPKLLFHYYDKDFNNEADTPDNFQSRRPNTSFCFLDIRSPGLGDTAMYLCATSRDGEAEKLFFGSGTQLSVL.